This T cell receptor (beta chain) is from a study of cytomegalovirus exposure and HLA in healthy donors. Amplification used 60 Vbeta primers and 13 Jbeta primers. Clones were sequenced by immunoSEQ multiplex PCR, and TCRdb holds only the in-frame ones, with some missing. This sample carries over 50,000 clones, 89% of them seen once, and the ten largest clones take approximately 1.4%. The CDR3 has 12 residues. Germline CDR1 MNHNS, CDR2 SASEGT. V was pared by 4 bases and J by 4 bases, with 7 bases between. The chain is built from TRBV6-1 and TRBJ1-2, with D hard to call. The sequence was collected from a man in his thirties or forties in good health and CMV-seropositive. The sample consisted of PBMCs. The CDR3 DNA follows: TGTGCCAGCAGTGTGGCCTTCTATGGCTACACCTTC. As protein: CASSVAFYGYTF.